This TCR beta chain was identified in a study of blood T cell repertoires in COVID-19. Overall study context: Material from acute and convalescent COVID-19 was sourced from the United States, Italy and Spain.

The CDR3 spans 15 residues. CDR1 is LGHDT, CDR2 YNNKEL, per germline (reference sequence). Losses at the gene ends were 3 bases for V and 5 bases for J; bases not matched to a gene: 4. The protocol was immunoSEQ multiplex PCR, while the TCRdb copy is restricted to in-frame clones and leaves out a portion. The table shows around 140,000 clones, with over 65% occurring only once. Source material: PBMCs or T cells enriched from blood (not recorded which). The genes are TRBV3-1 (or the pseudogene TRBV3-2) and TRBJ2-1; 10 bases line up with TRBD2. The TCR originated in a woman between 45 and 65 years old who had recovered from COVID-19. The CDR3 spells CASSQSGGDHNEQFF. In DNA form, the CDR3 reads TGTGCCAGCAGCCAGAGCGGGGGGGACCACAATGAGCAGTTCTTC.